The following is a T cell receptor beta chain sequence with its context. The antigen remains unidentified. Trimming at V came to 1 base and at J to 4 bases, leaving 2 bases not matched to a gene. The CDR3 extends over 17 amino acids. The V gene's germline CDR1 is SGHTA and CDR2 FQGNSA. The data originate from a study of cytomegalovirus exposure and HLA in healthy donors. Points from the study as a whole: Highest at DRB1 and lowest at HLA-C, TCR association rates differed among HLA loci in a later analysis. Being productive about 87% or about 30% of the time was typical of most TCR beta V segments in an earlier analysis.

PCR used 60 Vbeta primers and 13 Jbeta primers. TCRdb keeps only in-frame clones here, not all; method: immunoSEQ multiplex PCR. Of 90,000 to 100,000 clones detected, over 60% appear once; the ten largest clones hold 16%. The sequencing sample was made of PBMCs. This TCR was sampled from a man in his sixties in good health and CMV-seropositive. The chain uses TRBV7-2 and TRBJ2-3, with 16 positions matching TRBD2. The CDR3 DNA reads as TGTGCCAGCAGCTTAGAGGGACTAGCGGGGGGGGCAGATACGCAGTATTTT. It yields the protein CASSLEGLAGGADTQYF.